This record concerns one T cell receptor beta chain sequence. The source of the sample is a study of T cell responses to AZD1222 COVID-19 vaccine. Deletions cut 6 bases from V and 7 bases from J, with 16 bases between. This CDR3 contains 14 residues. CDR1 is LGHDT and CDR2 is YNNKEL in the germline V gene (reference sequence). Only in-frame clones appear in the TCRdb table, and some are missing; sequencing was by immunoSEQ multiplex PCR. The sample lists over 100,000 clones, 80% to 90% occurring once. This clonotype was obtained from an adult in good health. The chain combines TRBV3-1 (or the pseudogene TRBV3-2) with TRBJ2-1, with no clear D. The sequenced sample was peripheral blood, obtained on day 0 of AZD1222 vaccination. Written as DNA, the CDR3 is TGTGCCAGCAGTAGGGCGGCCCTTTATAATGAGCAGTTCTTC. The encoded protein is CASSRAALYNEQFF.